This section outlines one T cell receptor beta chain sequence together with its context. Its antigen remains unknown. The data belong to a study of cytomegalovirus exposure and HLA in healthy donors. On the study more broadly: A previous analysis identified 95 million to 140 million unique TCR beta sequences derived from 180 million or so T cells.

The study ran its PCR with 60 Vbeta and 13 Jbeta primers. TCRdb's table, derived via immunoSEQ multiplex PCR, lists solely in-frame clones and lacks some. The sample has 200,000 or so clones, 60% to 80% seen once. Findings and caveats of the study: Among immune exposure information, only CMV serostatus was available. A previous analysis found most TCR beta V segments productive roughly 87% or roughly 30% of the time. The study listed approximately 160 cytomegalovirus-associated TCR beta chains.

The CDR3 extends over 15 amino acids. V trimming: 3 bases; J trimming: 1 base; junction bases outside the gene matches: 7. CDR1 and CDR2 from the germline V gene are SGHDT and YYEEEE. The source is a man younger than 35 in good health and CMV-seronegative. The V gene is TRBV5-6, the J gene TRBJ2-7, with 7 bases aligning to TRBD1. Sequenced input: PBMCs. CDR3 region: CASSSRQGQSYEQYF. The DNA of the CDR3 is TGTGCCAGCAGCTCCCGACAGGGCCAATCCTACGAGCAGTACTTC.